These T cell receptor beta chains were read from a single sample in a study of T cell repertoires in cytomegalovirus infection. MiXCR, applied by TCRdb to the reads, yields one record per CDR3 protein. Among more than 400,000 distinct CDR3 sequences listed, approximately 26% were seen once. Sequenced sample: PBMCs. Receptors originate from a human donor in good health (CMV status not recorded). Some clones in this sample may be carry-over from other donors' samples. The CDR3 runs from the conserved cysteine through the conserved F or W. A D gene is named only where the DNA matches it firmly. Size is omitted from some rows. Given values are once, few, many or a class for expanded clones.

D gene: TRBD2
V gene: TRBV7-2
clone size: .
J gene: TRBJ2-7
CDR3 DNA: TGTGCCAGCAGCTTATCTTTTAGGACTAGTGCAATTAAGCAGTACTTC
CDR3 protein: CASSLSFRTSAIKQYF

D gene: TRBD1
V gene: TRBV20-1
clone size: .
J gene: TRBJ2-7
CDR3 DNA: TGCAGTGCTAGAGTTGTGACAGGGGGCTACGAGCAGTACTTC
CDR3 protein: CSARVVTGGYEQYF

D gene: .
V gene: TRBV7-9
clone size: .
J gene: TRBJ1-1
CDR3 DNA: TGTGCCAGCAGCTTAGCCCCAGGGCTTGAAGCTTTCTTT
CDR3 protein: CASSLAPGLEAFF

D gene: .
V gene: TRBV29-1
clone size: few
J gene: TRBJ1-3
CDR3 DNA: TGCAGCGTTGTCAAGGTCACGAGTGACTCTGGAAACACCATATATTTT
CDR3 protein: CSVVKVTSDSGNTIYF

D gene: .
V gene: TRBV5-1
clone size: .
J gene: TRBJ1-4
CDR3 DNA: TGCGCCAGCAGCTTGTCGGGGTACCGTAATGAAAAACTGTTTTTT
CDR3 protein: CASSLSGYRNEKLFF

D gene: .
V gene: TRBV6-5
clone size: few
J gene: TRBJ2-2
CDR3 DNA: TGTGCCAGCAGTTACTCGAAGTCTAGTGTTAGGGAGCTGTTTTTT
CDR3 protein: CASSYSKSSVRELFF

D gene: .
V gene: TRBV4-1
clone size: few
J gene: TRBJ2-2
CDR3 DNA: TGCGCCAGCAGCCAAGGCCAGGGAGTTAACACCGGGGAGCTGTTTTTT
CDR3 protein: CASSQGQGVNTGELFF

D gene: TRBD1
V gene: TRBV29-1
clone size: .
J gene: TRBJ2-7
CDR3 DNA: TGCAGCGTTGAAGCTCGGTCTCGAGACAGGGTCTCCTACGAGCAGTACTTC
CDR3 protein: CSVEARSRDRVSYEQYF

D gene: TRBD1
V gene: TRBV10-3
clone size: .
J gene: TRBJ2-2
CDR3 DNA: TGTGCCATCAGTGAGTCAGGCAGGGGGCGCGGCACCGGGGAGCTGTTTTTT
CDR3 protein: CAISESGRGRGTGELFF

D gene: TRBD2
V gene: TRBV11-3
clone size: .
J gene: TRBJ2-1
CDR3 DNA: TGTGCCAGCAGCAGGGACTACCAGCAGTTCTTC
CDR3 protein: CASSRDYQQFF

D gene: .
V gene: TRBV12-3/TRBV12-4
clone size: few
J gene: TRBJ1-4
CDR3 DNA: TGTGCCAGCAGTTTAGCGAGCACCTCCGAAAAACTGTTTTTT
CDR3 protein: CASSLASTSEKLFF

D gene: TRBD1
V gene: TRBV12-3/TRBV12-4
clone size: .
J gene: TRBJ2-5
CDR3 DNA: TGTGCCAGCAGTTTACTTGGGACAGGGGGAGGAGAGACCCAGTACTTC
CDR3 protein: CASSLLGTGGGETQYF

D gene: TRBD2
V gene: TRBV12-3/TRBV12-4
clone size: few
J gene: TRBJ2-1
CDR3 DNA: TGTGCCAGCAGTGGGACTAGCGGGAGAACCTACAATGAGCAGTTCTTC
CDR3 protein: CASSGTSGRTYNEQFF

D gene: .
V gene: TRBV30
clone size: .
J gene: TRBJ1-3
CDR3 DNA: TGTGCCTGGTCGAGGGGCTCTGGAAACACCATATATTTT
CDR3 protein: CAWSRGSGNTIYF

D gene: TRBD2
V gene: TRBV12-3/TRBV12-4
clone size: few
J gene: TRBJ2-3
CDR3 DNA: TGTGCCAGCATTGGGACTAGCGGTAGCACAGATACGCAGTATTTT
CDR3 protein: CASIGTSGSTDTQYF

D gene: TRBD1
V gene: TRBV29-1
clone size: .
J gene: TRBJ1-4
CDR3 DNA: TGCAGCGTCAAACAGGGGGCTTTCATAGGTTCTAATGAAAAACTGTTTTTT
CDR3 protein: CSVKQGAFIGSNEKLFF

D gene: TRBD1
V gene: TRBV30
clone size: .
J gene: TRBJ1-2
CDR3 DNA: TGTGCCTGGAGTGTTAACCAACAGACAGGGAATGGCTACACCTTC
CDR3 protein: CAWSVNQQTGNGYTF

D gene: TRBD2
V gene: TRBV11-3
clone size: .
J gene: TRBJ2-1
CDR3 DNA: TGTGCCAGCAGCACGGGACTAGCGGGAGGTTCCACGGATGAGCAGTTCTTC
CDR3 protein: CASSTGLAGGSTDEQFF

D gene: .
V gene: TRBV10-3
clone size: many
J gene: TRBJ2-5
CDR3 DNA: TGTGCCATCAGATTAAACAGCCAAGAGACCCAGTACTTC
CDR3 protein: CAIRLNSQETQYF

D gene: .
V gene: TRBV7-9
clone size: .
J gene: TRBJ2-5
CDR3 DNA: TGTGCCAGCAGCTTGGAAGGAACGTCGGGGGAGACCCAGTACTTC
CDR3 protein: CASSLEGTSGETQYF